Listed below are T cell receptor beta chains from one sample, sequenced in a study of regulatory T cells in long-lasting Graves disease. One entry per CDR3 protein results from TCRdb running MiXCR on the multiplex PCR reads. The sample has 450,000 to 500,000 distinct CDR3 sequences, 15% to 20% seen once; the top ten hold less than 15%. The same data also went into a second study, on T cells in Graves' hyperthyroidism and ophthalmopathy.

The specimen comprised peripheral blood mononuclear cells (PBMCs), sampled at new diagnosis, from a patient treated with antithyroid drugs. The receptors here all came from a man aged 35 to 55 with Graves disease. CDR3s include the opening cysteine and the closing phenylalanine or tryptophan. D genes are given only for firm matches. Expanded clones are given a class, and other clones once, few, many or no size at all.

V,D,size,J,DNA,CDR3
TRBV7-2,.,many,TRBJ2-7,TGTGCCAGCAGCTTCGACGGGGCCTCCTACGAGCAGTACTTC,CASSFDGASYEQYF
TRBV29-1,.,few,TRBJ2-7,TGCAGCGTTGTAGGTAGGGGTTTCTACGAGCAGTACTTC,CSVVGRGFYEQYF
TRBV30,.,few,TRBJ2-1,TGTGCCTGGAGTGTGGGCAGGAACAATGGGCAGTTCTTC,CAWSVGRNNGQFF
TRBV20-1,TRBD1,many,TRBJ2-7,TGCAGTGCTAGGACAGGGCTGAACGAGCAGTACTTC,CSARTGLNEQYF
TRBV3-1,.,.,TRBJ2-1,TGTGCCAGCAGCCCCGAGCCGGGTTCCTACAATGAGCAGTTCTTC,CASSPEPGSYNEQFF
TRBV5-1,.,.,TRBJ2-1,TGCGCCAGCAGCGAGATCCCAGGGGGGCTCATGGGCTATGAGCAGTTCTTC,CASSEIPGGLMGYEQFF
TRBV10-1,TRBD2,.,TRBJ2-1,TGCGCCAGCAGTGAGTCGAAGGGACTAGCCTACAATGAGCAGTTCTTC,CASSESKGLAYNEQFF
TRBV19,.,few,TRBJ2-6,TGTGCCAGTACCCGGCGAGGGGTAAGCTCTGGGGCCAACGTCCTGACTTTC,CASTRRGVSSGANVLTF
TRBV3-1,TRBD2,many,TRBJ2-1,TGTGCCAGCAGCCAAAGGCGACTAGCCCGCTCCTACAATGAGCAGTTCTTC,CASSQRRLARSYNEQFF
TRBV6-2/TRBV6-3,TRBD2,.,TRBJ2-2,TGTGCCAGCAGGACTAGCGGCTCACGAACCGGGGAGCTGTTTTTT,CASRTSGSRTGELFF
TRBV11-2,.,many,TRBJ2-2,TGTGCCAGCAGCTTAGCCCGAACACCCACCGGGGAGCTGTTTTTT,CASSLARTPTGELFF
TRBV10-3,.,few,TRBJ2-3,TGTGCCATCAGATCCAGCACAGATACGCAGTATTTT,CAIRSSTDTQYF
TRBV12-5,TRBD1,many,TRBJ1-5,TGTGCTAGTGGTACCCTTGGGACAGGCTTGAATCAGCCCCAGCATTTT,CASGTLGTGLNQPQHF
TRBV28,.,many,TRBJ1-5,TGTGCCAGCAGTTTAATGGGTATCAATCAGCCCCAGCATTTT,CASSLMGINQPQHF
TRBV24-1,.,many,TRBJ2-1,TGTGCCACCGGGGACACCACCTACGAGCAGTTCTTC,CATGDTTYEQFF
TRBV24-1,.,few,TRBJ2-2,TGTGCCACCAGTGATTTTCCTTTTCTCAGCACCGGGGAGCTGTTTTTT,CATSDFPFLSTGELFF
TRBV7-2,TRBD1,.,TRBJ2-1,TGTGCCAGCAGCTTTGGCAGGGGGTATGAGCAGTTCTTC,CASSFGRGYEQFF
TRBV11-2,TRBD2,.,TRBJ2-7,TGTGCCAGCAGCTTAGCGGCTAGCGGGCTGGTGGAGCAGTACTTC,CASSLAASGLVEQYF
TRBV9,.,few,TRBJ2-2,TGTGCCAGCAGCGTAGGGTCCTCCAACACCGGGGAGCTGTTTTTT,CASSVGSSNTGELFF
TRBV11-1,.,many,TRBJ2-3,TGTGCCAGCAGCTTAGAAGAGCGGAGCACAGATACGCAGTATTTT,CASSLEERSTDTQYF
TRBV12-3/TRBV12-4,.,many,TRBJ1-1,TGTGCCAGCAGTTTACTGGTAACTGAAGCTTTCTTT,CASSLLVTEAFF
TRBV30,TRBD2,many,TRBJ2-7,TGTGCAGCGGGGTACCGCTTCTACGAGCAGTACTTC,CAAGYRFYEQYF
TRBV28,.,few,TRBJ1-4,TGTGCCAGCAGTTTTCAATTGGGAACTAATGAAAAACTGTTTTTT,CASSFQLGTNEKLFF
TRBV30,.,many,TRBJ1-1,TGTGCCTGGAGTGTAACCCAGGGGACTGAAGCTTTCTTT,CAWSVTQGTEAFF
TRBV30,TRBD2,many,TRBJ2-1,TGTGCCTGGAGTGTACCAGCGGGAGGGTTTGAGCAGTTCTTC,CAWSVPAGGFEQFF
TRBV13,TRBD2,many,TRBJ2-1,TGTGCCAGCCGGACTAGCGGGCGGAGCTCCTACAATGAGCAGTTCTTC,CASRTSGRSSYNEQFF
TRBV27,.,many,TRBJ1-2,TGTGCCAGCAGTACAAGCCGACAGTATCATGGCTACACCTTC,CASSTSRQYHGYTF
TRBV12-3/TRBV12-4,TRBD2,.,TRBJ2-1,TGTGCCAGCAGCATAACAGCGGGAGCGAAATACAATGAGCAGTTCTTC,CASSITAGAKYNEQFF
TRBV7-3,TRBD2,.,TRBJ2-1,TGTGCCAGCAGCACCGTAGCGGGAAGCAATGAGCAGTTCTTC,CASSTVAGSNEQFF
TRBV29-1,.,many,TRBJ2-5,TGCGTAGTGGAGACCCAGTACTTC,CVVETQYF
TRBV30,.,many,TRBJ1-2,TGTGCCTGGAGTGTACCTCCAGGGGAGAGAAGCTATGGCTACACCTTC,CAWSVPPGERSYGYTF
TRBV19,TRBD2,few,TRBJ2-3,TGTGCCAGTAGTGTCGCCGGGACTAGCGTTTCGGATACGCAGTATTTT,CASSVAGTSVSDTQYF
TRBV5-1,TRBD1,many,TRBJ2-7,TGCGCCAGCAGCTCCAGGACAGGTCAATTGGACGAGCAGTACTTC,CASSSRTGQLDEQYF
TRBV6-5,.,.,TRBJ1-1,TGTGCCAGCAGTTACGCCGGCCAAAGCACTGAAGCTTTCTTT,CASSYAGQSTEAFF
TRBV27,TRBD1,many,TRBJ2-4,TGTGCCAGCCTCTACTCGGACAGGGGACAAAACATTCAGTACTTC,CASLYSDRGQNIQYF
TRBV7-9,.,many,TRBJ2-7,TGTGCCAGCAGTCCAAGCGGGTTGCTCTCCTACGAGCAGTACTTC,CASSPSGLLSYEQYF
TRBV3-1,.,.,TRBJ2-4,TGTGCCAGCAGCCAAGCGGGTCCGGGTGGCGGAGGGTGGAACATTCAGTACTTC,CASSQAGPGGGGWNIQYF
TRBV5-1,TRBD1,few,TRBJ2-1,TGCGCCAGCAGCAGCGGGACAGGGGGGGCGGGTGAGCAGTTCTTC,CASSSGTGGAGEQFF
TRBV2,.,few,TRBJ1-2,TGTGCCAGCAGTGAAGGGGCCTACACCTTC,CASSEGAYTF
TRBV7-9,.,few,TRBJ1-6,TGTGCCAGCAGCCCACCCGGGACCACTAATTCACCCCTCCACTTT,CASSPPGTTNSPLHF
TRBV28,.,few,TRBJ2-2,TGTGCCAGCAATCACATAGACAACTGGGACACCGGGGAGCTGTTTTTT,CASNHIDNWDTGELFF
TRBV24-1,.,.,TRBJ2-1,TGTGCCACCAGTGATTTGGGGGGAGTCTACAATGAGCAGTTCTTC,CATSDLGGVYNEQFF
TRBV29-1,TRBD1,few,TRBJ1-1,TGCAGCGTTGCAGAGGGACAGGCAAACACTGAAGCTTTCTTT,CSVAEGQANTEAFF
TRBV7-8,.,many,TRBJ2-1,TGTGCCAGCAGCTTAGACCGGGAGTACCCATGGAATGAGCAGTTCTTC,CASSLDREYPWNEQFF
TRBV9,.,.,TRBJ2-7,TGTGCCAGCACCACGGCCGGGGGAGATGGTGAGCAGTACTTC,CASTTAGGDGEQYF
TRBV4-1,.,.,TRBJ2-5,TGCGCCAGCAGCCAAGCTTTGCGGCCTAAGGAGACCCAGTACTTC,CASSQALRPKETQYF
TRBV5-4,.,.,TRBJ1-1,TGTGCCAGCAGCTTCTGGTCCAACACTGAAGCTTTCTTT,CASSFWSNTEAFF
TRBV29-1,.,few,TRBJ2-5,TGCAGCGTTGAACAGGTTGGCAGGGGAGAGACCCAGTACTTC,CSVEQVGRGETQYF
TRBV27,TRBD2,.,TRBJ2-1,TGTGCCAGCAGTCTAGCGGGAGGGACTAATGAGCAGTTCTTC,CASSLAGGTNEQFF
TRBV30,.,few,TRBJ1-1,TGTGCCTGGAGTGTTGGAGTTGTCACTGAAGCTTTCTTT,CAWSVGVVTEAFF
TRBV6-1,.,few,TRBJ2-3,TGTGCCAGTTGGGACGGGGGGCCGGCCCGTGATACGCAGTATTTT,CASWDGGPARDTQYF
TRBV4-1,TRBD2,.,TRBJ2-5,TGCGCCAGCAGCCAAGCCCTAGCGGGAGTAAGTCAAAAGACCCAGTACTTC,CASSQALAGVSQKTQYF
TRBV7-3,TRBD1,many,TRBJ2-1,TGTGCCAGCAGCGGATCGGGACAGTACAATGAGCAGTTCTTC,CASSGSGQYNEQFF
TRBV12-5,TRBD1,few,TRBJ2-7,TGTGCTAGTGGTCAGACAGGGCTAGTCTACGAGCAGTACTTC,CASGQTGLVYEQYF
TRBV5-1,.,few,TRBJ2-2,TGCGCCAGCAGCTCACCGCTTAGCGTACCTACATCACCCCTTAACACCGGGGAGCTGTTTTTT,CASSSPLSVPTSPLNTGELFF
TRBV12-5,.,few,TRBJ2-5,TGTGCTAGTGGTTTGGTCAAAGGGAGTACCGGGGGAGGGACCCAGTACTTC,CASGLVKGSTGGGTQYF
TRBV28,TRBD1,many,TRBJ2-3,TGTGCCAGCAGCTTAGGCCCGGGACAGAGCACAGATACGCAGTATTTT,CASSLGPGQSTDTQYF
TRBV7-9,TRBD2,once,TRBJ2-2,TGTGCCAGCAGCTTAGGAGCGGGAGGGCGGCACACCGGGGAGCTGTTTTTT,CASSLGAGGRHTGELFF
TRBV13,TRBD2,many,TRBJ2-1,TGTGCCAGCAGCTTAACAGCGGGAGGGACAAATGAGCAGTTCTTC,CASSLTAGGTNEQFF